One sample yielded the 20 T cell receptor beta chains listed below, sequenced in a study of siplizumab effects on memory and regulatory T cells. This table comes from immunoSEQ multiplex PCR, and its TCRdb copy is limited to in-frame clones, with some not included. The repertoire holds around 100,000 clones, with about 95% as singletons. The sample consisted of non-Treg CD4+ T cells sorted from blood. The receptors were gathered from a human donor in good health.

The chain joins TRBV18 to TRBJ2-1, with D perhaps matching TRBD2 (6 bases). V was clipped by 3 bases and J by 9 bases, with 12 bases between them. CDR1 and CDR2 (germline): KGHSH, LQKENI. This CDR3 is built from 13 residues. CDR3 DNA: TGTGCCAGCTCACCCCCTAGCGTGGGTGAGCAGTTCTTC. Its translation: CASSPPSVGEQFF.

This chain connects TRBV5-1 to TRBJ1-3, with D possibly matching TRBD1 (6 bases). CDR1 and CDR2 from the germline V gene are SGHRS and YFSETQ. The CDR3 runs 14 residues. V was clipped by 4 bases and J by 0 bases, with 8 bases between them. This CDR3 reads CASSLRGSGNTIYF. The CDR3 DNA is TGCGCCAGCAGCCTCAGGGGCTCTGGAAACACCATATATTTT.

The chain has TRBV7-2 and TRBJ2-6; tentatively, D is TRBD1 (5 bases). Germline lookup yields CDR1 SGHTA and CDR2 FQGNSA. V shed 5 bases and J shed 0 bases, with 8 bases lying between them. The CDR3 contains 15 residues. The CDR3 loop reads CASSTTGSGANVLTF. The CDR3 DNA follows: TGTGCCAGCAGCACCACAGGCTCTGGGGCCAACGTCCTGACTTTC.

The chain uses TRBV6-6 and TRBJ2-7; perhaps TRBD1 as D (6 bases). The CDR3 sequence is 15 residues long. V was pared by 0 bases and J by 0 bases, with 9 bases between. CDR1 and CDR2 (germline): MNHNY, SVGAGI (reference sequence). CDR3 DNA sequence: TGTGCCAGCAGTTACTCGCACAGGGCCTCCTACGAGCAGTACTTC. It codes for CASSYSHRASYEQYF.

V is TRBV6-5 and J is TRBJ2-7; tentative D call: TRBD1 (6 bases). The V gene lost 5 bases and the J gene lost 3 bases, with 17 bases spanning the gap. The CDR3 length is 15 residues. CDR1 and CDR2 (germline): MNHEY, SVGAGI. The CDR3 here is CASSRPGTSIYEQYF. The CDR3 DNA reads TGTGCCAGCAGTAGGCCCGGGACAAGTATCTACGAGCAGTACTTC.

This clone was recorded only once. The chain employs TRBV6-5 and TRBJ2-7, with TRBD1 as a possible D gene (5 bases). Per the germline V gene, CDR1 is MNHEY and CDR2 is SVGAGI. The CDR3 has 14 residues. The V and J ends lost 6 bases and 2 bases respectively, with 14 bases between them. Written as DNA, the CDR3 is TGTGCCAGCAGGACAGACTGGGGTGCCTACGAGCAGTACTTC. This codes for CASRTDWGAYEQYF.

The chain joins TRBV5-5 to TRBJ2-3, with TRBD1 matching 7 bases. The germline CDR1 and CDR2 sequences are SGHKS and YYEKEE (reference sequence). This CDR3 comprises 14 residues. V gave up 2 bases and J gave up 2 bases; unmatched junction bases: 2. Here the CDR3 DNA reads TGTGCCAGCAGCTTCGACAGGGCCACAGATACGCAGTATTTT. Protein: CASSFDRATDTQYF.

This chain connects TRBV19 to TRBJ2-3, with 8 nucleotides matching TRBD1. The CDR3 is made up of 15 amino acids. CDR1 and CDR2 (germline): LNHDA, SQIVND (reference sequence). The V and J ends lost 5 bases and 3 bases, in that order; junction bases with no gene match: 7. The CDR3 is CASSPHRGRTDTQYF. The CDR3 coding sequence is TGTGCCAGTAGTCCGCACAGGGGGAGAACAGATACGCAGTATTTT. The full variable domain, rest sourced from reference TRBV19 and TRBJ2-3, is DGGITQSPKYLFRKEGQNVTLSCEQNLNHDAMYWYRQDPGQGLRLIYYSQIVNDFQKGDIAEGYSVSREKKESFPLTVTSAQKNPTAFYLCASSPHRGRTDTQYFGPGTRLTVL.

The chain couples TRBV18 to TRBJ1-5, with 9 bases fitting TRBD1. CDR3 size: 14 residues. CDR1 KGHSH and CDR2 LQKENI come from the germline V gene. V trimming: 2 bases; J trimming: 4 bases; junction bases outside the gene matches: 0. The CDR3 is CASSPDRGNQPQHF. DNA for the CDR3: TGTGCCAGCTCACCAGACAGGGGGAATCAGCCCCAGCATTTT.

This clone was seen only once. The chain employs TRBV19 and TRBJ2-5, with D unclear. The CDR3 is 12 amino acids. Germline CDR1 and CDR2: LNHDA and SQIVND (reference sequence). The V end lost 8 bases, the J end lost 1 base, and 8 bases lay between the germline ends. The CDR3 here is CASGRPQETQYF. The CDR3 nucleotides are TGTGCCAGTGGACGGCCCCAAGAGACCCAGTACTTC.

The chain recombines TRBV11-3 with TRBJ2-3; 8 bases line up with TRBD1. The CDR3 covers 16 residues. CDR1 is SGHNT and CDR2 is YENEEA in the germline V gene. V lost 1 base and J lost 7; bases outside the gene matches: 10. The CDR3 DNA is TGTGCCAGCAGCTTAGTTATTGGGCAGGGGGCTCATACGCAGTATTTT. This gives the protein CASSLVIGQGAHTQYF.

V gene TRBV5-1 combines with J gene TRBJ2-1; D is uncertain. V lost 0 bases and J 4 bases, leaving 11 bases between the germline ends. The CDR3 extends over 15 amino acids. Germline V gene sequence: CDR1 SGHRS, CDR2 YFSETQ. The CDR3 here is CASSLEQERYNEQFF. The CDR3, as DNA: TGCGCCAGCAGCTTGGAGCAGGAACGTTACAATGAGCAGTTCTTC.

The rearrangement uses TRBV29-1 and TRBJ2-1; D is perhaps TRBD1 or TRBD2 (6 bases each). Germline V gene data show CDR1 as SQVTM and CDR2 as ANQGSEA. Trimming stripped 7 bases from V and 10 bases from J, with 17 bases between. This CDR3 is built from 12 residues. The CDR3 region is CSAPTGGGEQFF. Written as DNA, the CDR3 is TGCAGCGCTCCCACCGGGGGCGGCGAGCAGTTCTTC.

This chain connects TRBV19 to TRBJ1-1, with D possibly matching TRBD1 (5 bases). This CDR3 comprises 14 residues. CDR1 is LNHDA and CDR2 is SQIVND in the germline V gene (reference sequence). V was trimmed by 7 bases and J by 1 base, leaving 13 bases between them. Here the CDR3 reads CASKVGGENTEAFF. CDR3 in DNA: TGTGCCAGTAAAGTGGGGGGAGAGAACACTGAAGCTTTCTTT.

This chain joins TRBV5-1 and TRBJ2-5, with D tentatively TRBD1 (11 bases). The V end lost 0 bases, the J end lost 9 bases, and 18 bases lay between the germline ends. CDR1 and CDR2 from the germline V gene are SGHRS and YFSETQ. This CDR3 has 15 residues. The CDR3 DNA is TGCGCCAGCAGCTTGGTACTAGCGGGACAGGGGGCCCAGTACTTC. Translating it yields CASSLVLAGQGAQYF.

This chain connects TRBV6-1 to TRBJ2-7, with 11 bases identical to TRBD2. Germline CDR1 reads MNHNS; CDR2 reads SASEGT. The ends lost 0 bases at V and 5 bases at J; junction bases unmatched: 3. The CDR3 runs 15 residues. CDR3 coding DNA: TGTGCCAGCAGTGAAGCAACTAGCGGGAGTCACGAGCAGTACTTC. This translates into CASSEATSGSHEQYF.

The chain is built from TRBV6-5 and TRBJ2-7, with TRBD2 as a possible D gene (6 bases). In germline, CDR1 is MNHEY, CDR2 SVGAGI. The CDR3 spans 15 residues. V was pared by 7 bases and J by 3 bases, with 19 bases between. As DNA, the CDR3 is TGTGCCAGCACTGGGGTGGGGACTGGAAACTACGAGCAGTACTTC. It specifies CASTGVGTGNYEQYF.

V and J are TRBV5-8 and TRBJ2-7; 8 bases align to TRBD1. With V trimmed by 3 bases and J by 2 bases, 7 bases remained unmatched. From germline, CDR1 is SGHTS and CDR2 YDEGEE. The CDR3 is 15 amino acids. CDR3 coding DNA: TGTGCCAGCAGCTCCCGGGACAGGTTTGCCTACGAGCAGTACTTC. Residues: CASSSRDRFAYEQYF.

This clone was observed a single time. This chain uses TRBV5-1 with TRBJ1-3, with TRBD1 matching over 7 bases. V lost 4 bases, J lost 2 bases, and 6 bases stayed unmatched. Per germline, CDR1 SGHRS and CDR2 YFSETQ. This CDR3 has 15 residues. The CDR3 loop reads CASSVGGQTGNTIYF. The CDR3 coding sequence is TGCGCCAGCAGCGTAGGGGGCCAAACTGGAAACACCATATATTTT.

The chain joins TRBV29-1 to TRBJ1-3, with 7 bases that match TRBD1. Germline V gives CDR1 SQVTM, CDR2 ANQGSEA. CDR3 length: 13 amino acids. V dropped 6 bases and J dropped 1; count of bases not matched to a gene: 3. CDR3 nucleotide sequence: TGCAGCGTCCACAGGGGTTCTGGAAACACCATATATTTT. This encodes CSVHRGSGNTIYF. The entire variable domain, with the rest obtained from reference TRBV29-1 and TRBJ1-3, is as follows: SAVISQKPSRDICQRGTSLTIQCQVDSQVTMMFWYRQQPGQSLTLIATANQGSEATYESGFVIDKFPISRPNLTFSTLTVSNMSPEDSSIYLCSVHRGSGNTIYFGEGSWLTVV.